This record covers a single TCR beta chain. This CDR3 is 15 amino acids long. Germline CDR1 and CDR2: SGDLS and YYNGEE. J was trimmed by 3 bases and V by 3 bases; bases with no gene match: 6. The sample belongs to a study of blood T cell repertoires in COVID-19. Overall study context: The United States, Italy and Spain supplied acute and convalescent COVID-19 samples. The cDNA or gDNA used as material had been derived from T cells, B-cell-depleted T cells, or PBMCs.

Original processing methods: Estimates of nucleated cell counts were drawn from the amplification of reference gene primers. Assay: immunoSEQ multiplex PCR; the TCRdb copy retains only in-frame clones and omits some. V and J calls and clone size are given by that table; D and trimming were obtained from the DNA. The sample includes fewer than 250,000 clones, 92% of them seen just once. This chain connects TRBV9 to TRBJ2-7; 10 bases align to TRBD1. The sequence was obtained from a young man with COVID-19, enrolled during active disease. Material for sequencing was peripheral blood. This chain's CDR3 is CASSATGGTGYEQYF. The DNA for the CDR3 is TGTGCCAGCAGCGCGACAGGGGGCACAGGCTACGAGCAGTACTTC. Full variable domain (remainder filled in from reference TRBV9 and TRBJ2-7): DSGVTQTPKHLITATGQRVTLRCSPRSGDLSVYWYQQSLDQGLQFLIQYYNGEERAKGNILERFSAQQFPDLHSELNLSSLELGDSALYFCASSATGGTGYEQYFGPGTRLTVT.